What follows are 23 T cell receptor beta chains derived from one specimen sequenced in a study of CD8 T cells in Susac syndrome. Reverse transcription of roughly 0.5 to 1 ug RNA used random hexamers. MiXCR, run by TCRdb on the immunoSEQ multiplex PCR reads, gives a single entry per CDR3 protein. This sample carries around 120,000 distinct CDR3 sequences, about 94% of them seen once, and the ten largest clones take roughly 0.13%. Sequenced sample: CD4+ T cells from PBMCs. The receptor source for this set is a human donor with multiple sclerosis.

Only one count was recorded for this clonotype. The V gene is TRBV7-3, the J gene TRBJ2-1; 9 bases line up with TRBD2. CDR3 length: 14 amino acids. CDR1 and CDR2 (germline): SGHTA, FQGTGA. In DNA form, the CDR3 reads TGTGCTATACGAGCGGGGGGATACCACAATGAGCAGTTCTTC. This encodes CAIRAGGYHNEQFF.

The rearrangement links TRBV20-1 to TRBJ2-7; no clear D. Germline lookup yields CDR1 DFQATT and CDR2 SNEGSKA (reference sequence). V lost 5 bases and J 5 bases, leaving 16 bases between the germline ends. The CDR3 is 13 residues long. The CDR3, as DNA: TGCAGTGCTGGCAGTGACCACGCCGACGAGCAGTACTTC. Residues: CSAGSDHADEQYF.

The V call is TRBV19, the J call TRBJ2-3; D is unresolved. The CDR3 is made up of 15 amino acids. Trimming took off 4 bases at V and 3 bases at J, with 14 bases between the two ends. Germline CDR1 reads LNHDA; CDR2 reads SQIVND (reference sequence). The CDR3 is CASSNNPRGTDTQYF. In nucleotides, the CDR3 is TGTGCCAGTAGTAATAATCCCCGAGGTACAGATACGCAGTATTTT. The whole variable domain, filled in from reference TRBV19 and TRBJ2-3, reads DGGITQSPKYLFRKEGQNVTLSCEQNLNHDAMYWYRQDPGQGLRLIYYSQIVNDFQKGDIAEGYSVSREKKESFPLTVTSAQKNPTAFYLCASSNNPRGTDTQYFGPGTRLTVL.

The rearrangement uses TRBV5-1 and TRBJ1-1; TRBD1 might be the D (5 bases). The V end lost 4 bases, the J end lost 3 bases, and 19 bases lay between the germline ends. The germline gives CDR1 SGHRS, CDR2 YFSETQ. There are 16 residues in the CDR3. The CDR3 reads CASSPKLTGGDTEAFF. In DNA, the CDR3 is TGCGCCAGCAGCCCGAAGCTTACAGGAGGGGACACTGAAGCTTTCTTT.

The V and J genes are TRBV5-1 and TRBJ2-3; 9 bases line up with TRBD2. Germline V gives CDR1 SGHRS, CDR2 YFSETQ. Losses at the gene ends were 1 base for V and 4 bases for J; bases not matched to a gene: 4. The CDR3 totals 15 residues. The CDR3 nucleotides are TGCGCCAGCAGCTTGCACCAGCGGGGGGCAGATACGCAGTATTTT. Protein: CASSLHQRGADTQYF.

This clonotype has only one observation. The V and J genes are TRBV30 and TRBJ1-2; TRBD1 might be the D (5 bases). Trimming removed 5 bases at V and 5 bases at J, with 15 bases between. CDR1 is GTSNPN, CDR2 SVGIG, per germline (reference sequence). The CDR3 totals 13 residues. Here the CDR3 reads CAWAPGPLYGYTF. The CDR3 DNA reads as TGTGCCTGGGCCCCGGGACCGTTGTATGGCTACACCTTC.

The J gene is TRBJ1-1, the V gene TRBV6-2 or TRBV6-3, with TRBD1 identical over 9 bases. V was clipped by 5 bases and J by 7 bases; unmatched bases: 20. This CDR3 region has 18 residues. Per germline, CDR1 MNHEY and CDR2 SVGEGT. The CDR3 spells CASSKSQFRGTGRNEAFF. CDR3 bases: TGTGCCAGCAGTAAAAGTCAATTTCGTGGGACAGGGAGGAATGAAGCTTTCTTT.

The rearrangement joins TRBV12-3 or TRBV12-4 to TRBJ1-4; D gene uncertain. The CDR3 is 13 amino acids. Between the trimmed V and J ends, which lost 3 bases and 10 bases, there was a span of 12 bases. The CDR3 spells CASSFSALGKLFF. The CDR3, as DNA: TGTGCCAGCAGTTTCTCAGCTTTGGGAAAACTGTTTTTT.

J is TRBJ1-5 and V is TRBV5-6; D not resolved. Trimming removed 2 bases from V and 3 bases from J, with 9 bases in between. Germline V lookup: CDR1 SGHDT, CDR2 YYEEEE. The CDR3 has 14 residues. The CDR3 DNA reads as TGTGCCAGCAGCTTATACGGATACAATCAGCCCCAGCATTTT. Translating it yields CASSLYGYNQPQHF.

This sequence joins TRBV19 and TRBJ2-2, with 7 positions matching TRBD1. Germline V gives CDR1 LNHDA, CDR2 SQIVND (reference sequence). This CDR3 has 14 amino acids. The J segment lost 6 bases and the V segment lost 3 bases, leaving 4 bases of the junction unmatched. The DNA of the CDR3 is TGTGCCAGTAGTATGGGGACAGTGGCCGGGGAGCTGTTTTTT. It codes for CASSMGTVAGELFF.

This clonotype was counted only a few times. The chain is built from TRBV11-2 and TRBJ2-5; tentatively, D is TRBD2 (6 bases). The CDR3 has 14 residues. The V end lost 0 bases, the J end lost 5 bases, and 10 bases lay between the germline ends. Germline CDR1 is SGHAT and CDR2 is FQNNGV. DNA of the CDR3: TGTGCCAGCAGCTTAGATCCGGGGAGGGAGACCCAGTACTTC. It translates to CASSLDPGRETQYF.

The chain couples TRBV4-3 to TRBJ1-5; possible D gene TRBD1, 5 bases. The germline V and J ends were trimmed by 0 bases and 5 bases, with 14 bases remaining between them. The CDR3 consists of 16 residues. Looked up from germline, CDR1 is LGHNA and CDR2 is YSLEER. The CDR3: CASSQDRGGSDQPQHF. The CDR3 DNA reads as TGCGCCAGCAGCCAAGATCGCGGGGGGAGCGATCAGCCCCAGCATTTT.

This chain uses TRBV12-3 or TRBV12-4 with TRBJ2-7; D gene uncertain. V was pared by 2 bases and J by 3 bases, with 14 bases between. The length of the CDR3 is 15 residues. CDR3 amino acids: CASSLSRRSIYEQYF. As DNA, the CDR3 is TGTGCCAGCAGTTTATCACGGCGTTCCATCTACGAGCAGTACTTC.

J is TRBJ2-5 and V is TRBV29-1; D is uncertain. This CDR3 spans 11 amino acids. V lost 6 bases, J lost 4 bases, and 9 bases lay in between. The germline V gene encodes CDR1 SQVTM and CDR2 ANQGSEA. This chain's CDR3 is CSVARAETQYF. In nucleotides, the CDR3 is TGCAGCGTCGCGCGAGCAGAGACCCAGTACTTC.

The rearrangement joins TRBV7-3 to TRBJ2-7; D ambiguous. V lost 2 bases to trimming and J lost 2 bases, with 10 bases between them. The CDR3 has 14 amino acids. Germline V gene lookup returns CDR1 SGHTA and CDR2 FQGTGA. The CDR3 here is CASSLGPGAYEQYF. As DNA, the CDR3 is TGTGCCAGCAGCTTAGGGCCTGGAGCCTACGAGCAGTACTTC.

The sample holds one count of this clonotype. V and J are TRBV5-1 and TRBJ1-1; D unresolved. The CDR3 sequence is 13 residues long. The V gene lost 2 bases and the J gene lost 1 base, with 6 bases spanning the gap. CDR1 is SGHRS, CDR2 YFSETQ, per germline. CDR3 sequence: CASSFGENTEAFF. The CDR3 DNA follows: TGCGCCAGCAGCTTCGGGGAGAACACTGAAGCTTTCTTT.

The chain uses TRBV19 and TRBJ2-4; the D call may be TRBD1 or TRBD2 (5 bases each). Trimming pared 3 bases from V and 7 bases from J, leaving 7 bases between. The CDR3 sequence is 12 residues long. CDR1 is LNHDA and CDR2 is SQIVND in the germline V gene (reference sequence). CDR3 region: CASSIWGNIQYF. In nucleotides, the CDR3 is TGTGCCAGTAGTATTTGGGGGAACATTCAGTACTTC. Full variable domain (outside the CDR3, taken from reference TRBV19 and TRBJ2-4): DGGITQSPKYLFRKEGQNVTLSCEQNLNHDAMYWYRQDPGQGLRLIYYSQIVNDFQKGDIAEGYSVSREKKESFPLTVTSAQKNPTAFYLCASSIWGNIQYFGAGTRLSVL.

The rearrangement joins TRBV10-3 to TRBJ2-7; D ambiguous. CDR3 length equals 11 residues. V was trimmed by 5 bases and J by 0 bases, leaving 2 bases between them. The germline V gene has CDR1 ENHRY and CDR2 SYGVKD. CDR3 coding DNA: TGTGCCATCAGTCACTCCTACGAGCAGTACTTC. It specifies CAISHSYEQYF.

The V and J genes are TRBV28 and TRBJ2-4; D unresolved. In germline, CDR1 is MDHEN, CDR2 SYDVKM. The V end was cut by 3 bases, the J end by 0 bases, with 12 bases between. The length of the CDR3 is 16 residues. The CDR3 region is CASSLVYRVAKNIQYF. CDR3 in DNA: TGTGCCAGCAGTTTGGTTTACCGGGTAGCCAAAAACATTCAGTACTTC.

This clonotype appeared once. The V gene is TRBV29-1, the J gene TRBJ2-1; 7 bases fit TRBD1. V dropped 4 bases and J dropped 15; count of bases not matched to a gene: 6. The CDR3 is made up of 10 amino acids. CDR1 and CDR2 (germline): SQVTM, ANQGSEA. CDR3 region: CSVADRVSFF. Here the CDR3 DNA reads TGCAGCGTTGCAGACAGGGTGTCGTTCTTC.

In DNA form, the CDR3 reads TGTGCCAGCTCACCCCGGGAGGAGGCTAATGAAAAACTGTTTTTT. It translates to CASSPREEANEKLFF. The chain joins TRBV18 to TRBJ1-4; D not certain. The CDR3 is made up of 15 amino acids. In germline, CDR1 is KGHSH, CDR2 LQKENI. Trimming stripped 3 bases from V and 3 bases from J, with 11 bases between.

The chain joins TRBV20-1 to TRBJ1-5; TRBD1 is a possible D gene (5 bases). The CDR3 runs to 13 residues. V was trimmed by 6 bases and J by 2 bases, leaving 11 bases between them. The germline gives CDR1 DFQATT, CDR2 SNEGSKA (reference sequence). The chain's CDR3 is CSAGEQGNQPQHF. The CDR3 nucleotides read TGCAGTGCGGGAGAACAGGGCAATCAGCCCCAGCATTTT.

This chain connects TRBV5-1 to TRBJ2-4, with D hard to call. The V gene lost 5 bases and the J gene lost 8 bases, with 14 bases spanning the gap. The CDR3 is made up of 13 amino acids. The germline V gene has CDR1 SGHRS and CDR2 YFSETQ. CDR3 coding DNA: TGCGCCAGCAGTTCCGACCTCCGCGACATTCAGTACTTC. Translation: CASSSDLRDIQYF.